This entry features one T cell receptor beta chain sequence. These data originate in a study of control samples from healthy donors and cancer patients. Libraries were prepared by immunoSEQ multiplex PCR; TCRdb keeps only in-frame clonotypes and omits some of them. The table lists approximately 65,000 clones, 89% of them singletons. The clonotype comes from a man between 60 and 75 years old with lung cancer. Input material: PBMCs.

DNA for the CDR3: TGTGCCAGCAGCCAAGTCGATGCAGGGTTGAACACTGAAGCTTTCTTT. Its translation is CASSQVDAGLNTEAFF. V is TRBV3-1 (or the pseudogene TRBV3-2) and J is TRBJ1-1; weak D call: TRBD1 (5 bases). Trimming shortened V by 1 base and J by 0 bases, and 12 bases separated the two germline ends. Germline CDR1 and CDR2: LGHDT and YNNKEL (reference sequence). This CDR3 comprises 16 residues.